This is a list of T cell receptor beta chains from one sample in a study of blood T cell repertoires in COVID-19. Only in-frame clones appear in the TCRdb table, and some are missing; sequencing was by immunoSEQ multiplex PCR. The top ten clones hold approximately 2.4% of a sample with some 360,000 clones, more than 75% of them seen once. Sequenced material: peripheral blood. The receptors stem from a woman aged 55-70 years with COVID-19, enrolled during active disease. Each CDR3 is given with its conserved first and last residue. Fields, in order: V gene, J gene, CDR3 protein.

TRBV6-6,TRBJ2-4,CASSHRLRRGGVKNIQYF
TRBV6-1,TRBJ1-5,CASSEKGLGEKNQPQHF
TRBV5-4,TRBJ1-3,CASSLSGGNTIYF
TRBV5-1,TRBJ1-2,CASSSSRVPNYGYTF
TRBV7-6,TRBJ2-2,CAGSLTQGAGTGELFF
TRBV6-2/TRBV6-3,TRBJ1-5,CASSWGQGVQTQHF
TRBV4-2,TRBJ2-7,CASSQDGAADSYEQYF
TRBV12-3/TRBV12-4,TRBJ1-5,CASSRTGPQPQHF
TRBV12-3/TRBV12-4,TRBJ2-7,CASGRGFTYEQYF
TRBV4-1,TRBJ1-6,CASSQVGQRYSYNSPLHF
TRBV29-1,TRBJ2-1,CSVVLQGNRVYNEQFF
TRBV19,TRBJ2-3,CASSIGGGYTDTQYF
TRBV7-2,TRBJ1-2,CASSVNYGYTF
TRBV6-5,TRBJ2-1,CASSYGPWANEQFF
TRBV11-2,TRBJ1-2,CASTVDRGPGYTF
TRBV18,TRBJ1-2,CASSGGTGGAYGYTF
TRBV7-3,TRBJ1-1,CASSSQPGQITEAFF
TRBV3-1/TRBV3-2,TRBJ2-1,CASSQGQGTLEQFF
TRBV5-4,TRBJ2-3,CASSSGTSGVTDTQYF
TRBV12-2,TRBJ1-2,CASRLERDRASLNYGYTF
TRBV5-6,TRBJ1-2,CASSLDRGLNYGYTF
TRBV2,TRBJ1-4,CASSGDRGHEKLFF
TRBV7-6,TRBJ2-1,CASSLFSGGALSNEQFF
TRBV10-3,TRBJ1-2,CATHDPVTGGIGGYGYTF
TRBV5-6,TRBJ1-1,CASSSGAGTEAFF
TRBV3-1/TRBV3-2,TRBJ1-4,CASSRTATNEKLFF
TRBV7-2,TRBJ1-4,CASSPQGGRTNEKLFF
TRBV29-1,TRBJ1-4,CSAKDRVGEKLFF
TRBV9,TRBJ2-1,CASSVGSRDNEQFF
TRBV4-2,TRBJ1-5,CASSQERTAGNQPQHF
TRBV19,TRBJ2-6,CASKPGPGANVLTF
TRBV4-1,TRBJ2-1,CASSQGLWDEQFF
TRBV5-1,TRBJ2-5,CASSLQGKETQYF
TRBV14,TRBJ2-5,CASSQQTSGETQYF
TRBV19,TRBJ2-7,CASSRLAGGSYEQYF
TRBV7-9,TRBJ2-2,CASSWVAQRTGELFF
TRBV5-1,TRBJ1-2,CASSLGRGGAPKSYGYTF
TRBV5-1,TRBJ2-2,CASRDRGSKSTGELFF
TRBV7-8,TRBJ2-1,CASSPRRVGGGARNEQFF
TRBV2,TRBJ1-2,CASRGQGSVGYTF
TRBV5-1,TRBJ2-1,CASSLGTSGNEQFF
TRBV5-1,TRBJ1-1,CASSLVTGNTEAFF
TRBV12-3/TRBV12-4,TRBJ1-6,CASSLGRTLHF